The 17 T cell receptor beta chains presented below share a single source sample, sequenced in a study of blood T cell repertoires in COVID-19. Sequencing used immunoSEQ multiplex PCR; TCRdb keeps in-frame clones, though not all of them. The data show some 45,000 clones, 80% seen once. Sequencing was done on a sample of peripheral blood. These receptors all stem from a man between 65 and 79 years old with acute or convalescent COVID-19.

The chain has TRBV29-1 and TRBJ2-7; tentatively, D is TRBD1 (5 bases). The CDR3 is made up of 14 amino acids. Germline assignment: CDR1 SQVTM and CDR2 ANQGSEA. V dropped 2 bases and J dropped 0 bases, with 11 bases sitting between them. CDR3 region: CSVEQGYSSYEQYF. CDR3 nucleotides: TGCAGCGTTGAACAGGGTTATAGCTCCTACGAGCAGTACTTC.

The chain combines TRBV7-8 with TRBJ1-1, with 10 bases lining up with TRBD1. Germline V gene lookup returns CDR1 SGHVS and CDR2 FQNEAQ. Losses at the gene ends were 4 bases for V and 10 bases for J; bases not matched to a gene: 3. This CDR3 is built from 12 residues. In nucleotides, the CDR3 is TGTGCCAGCAGCTCCAGGACAGGGGGAGCTTTCTTT. Translation: CASSSRTGGAFF.

The chain employs TRBV7-6 and TRBJ2-3; the D is unclear. Germline V CDR1 and CDR2: SGHVS, FNYEAQ. The CDR3 has 13 residues. Trimming stripped 5 bases from V and 6 bases from J, with 12 bases between. The CDR3 DNA follows: TGTGCCAGCAGCCTGAACGCGGCGGATACGCAGTATTTT. It translates to CASSLNAADTQYF.

The rearrangement joins TRBV28 to TRBJ1-6; D is possibly TRBD1 (5 bases). The CDR3 sequence is 14 residues long. The V and J ends lost 6 bases and 6 bases respectively, with 12 bases between them. Germline CDR1 MDHEN, CDR2 SYDVKM. CDR3 in amino acids: CASRLGLPNSPLHF. In DNA form, the CDR3 reads TGTGCCAGCAGACTGGGACTGCCTAATTCACCCCTCCACTTT.

This CDR3 reads CASSFTGTGDEQYF. Here the CDR3 DNA reads TGCGCCAGCAGCTTCACCGGGACAGGGGACGAGCAGTACTTC. The chain uses TRBV5-1 and TRBJ2-7, with 10 bases that match TRBD1. Germline-derived CDR1 and CDR2 are SGHRS and YFSETQ. CDR3 length equals 14 residues. Germline trimming cut 2 bases from V and 5 bases from J; bases unmatched to any gene: 4.

V gene TRBV9 combines with J gene TRBJ2-5, with 7 positions matching TRBD2. The CDR3 is 15 amino acids. Germline assignment: CDR1 SGDLS and CDR2 YYNGEE. The junction had 6 bases not matched to a gene; V was cut back by 0 bases and J by 4 bases. CDR3: CASSVGGGARETQYF. CDR3 coding DNA: TGTGCCAGCAGCGTAGGCGGGGGAGCTAGAGAGACCCAGTACTTC. Full variable domain (remainder filled in from reference TRBV9 and TRBJ2-5): DSGVTQTPKHLITATGQRVTLRCSPRSGDLSVYWYQQSLDQGLQFLIQYYNGEERAKGNILERFSAQQFPDLHSELNLSSLELGDSALYFCASSVGGGARETQYFGPGTRLLVL.

The CDR3: CASSQDLRRKNSPLHF. CDR3 nucleotide sequence: TGCGCCAGCAGCCAAGATCTGAGGAGGAAGAATTCACCCCTCCACTTT. This sequence joins TRBV4-3 and TRBJ1-6; D remains unclear. Trimming stripped 0 bases from V and 7 bases from J, with 13 bases between. CDR1 is LGHNA and CDR2 is YSLEER in the germline V gene. This CDR3 spans 16 amino acids.

The genes are TRBV5-4 and TRBJ2-1; 12 nucleotides match TRBD2. The CDR3 runs 15 residues. CDR1 and CDR2 (germline): SGHNT, YYREEE (reference sequence). The J segment lost 5 bases and the V segment lost 3 bases, leaving 3 bases of the junction unmatched. Here the CDR3 DNA reads TGTGCCAGCAGCTCGACTAGCGGGGGACACAATGAGCAGTTCTTC. Translated, it gives CASSSTSGGHNEQFF.

CDR3 coding DNA: TGTGCCAGCAGTTCCTCTAGCGGGGGATACAATGAGCAGTTCTTC. The encoded protein is CASSSSSGGYNEQFF. J is TRBJ2-1 and V is TRBV6-2 or TRBV6-3; 10 bases align to TRBD2. V shed 4 bases, J shed 4 bases, and the junction held 4 bases outside the gene matches. The CDR3 length is 15 residues. Germline V gene sequence: CDR1 MNHEY, CDR2 SVGEGT.

A single count supports this clone. The CDR3 loop is CASSYLQGVNTEAFF. As DNA, the CDR3 is TGTGCCAGTAGTTATTTACAGGGGGTGAACACTGAAGCTTTCTTT. The chain carries TRBV19 and TRBJ1-1; 8 positions match TRBD1. V dropped 5 bases and J dropped 0; count of bases not matched to a gene: 5. Per the germline V gene, CDR1 is LNHDA and CDR2 is SQIVND (reference sequence). The CDR3 runs 15 residues.

This clone has only one observation. The CDR3 loop is CASRPEDGRRAEAFF. The DNA for the CDR3 is TGTGCCAGCAGACCCGAGGATGGGAGGAGGGCTGAAGCTTTCTTT. The chain combines TRBV27 with TRBJ1-1; D remains ambiguous. V lost 6 bases to trimming and J lost 6 bases, with 20 bases between them. Per the germline V gene, CDR1 is MNHEY and CDR2 is SMNVEV (reference sequence). CDR3 length: 15 amino acids.

V usage is TRBV19 and J usage is TRBJ2-7; unclear D gene. Looked up from germline, CDR1 is LNHDA and CDR2 is SQIVND (reference sequence). V was pared by 6 bases and J by 6 bases, with 15 bases between. The CDR3 sequence is 13 residues long. CDR3: CASSLFGESEQYF. CDR3 in DNA: TGTGCCAGTAGCTTATTCGGAGAATCCGAGCAGTACTTC.

The chain has TRBV7-8 and TRBJ2-1; D remains ambiguous. V lost 5 bases, J lost 1 base, and 12 bases lay in between. The germline V gene has CDR1 SGHVS and CDR2 FQNEAQ. The CDR3 sequence is 15 residues long. CDR3 DNA: TGTGCCAGCAGCCGAGAACAGAGATCCTACAATGAGCAGTTCTTC. Protein sequence: CASSREQRSYNEQFF.

The chain couples TRBV4-1 to TRBJ1-6; D not resolved. The germline V gene has CDR1 MGHRA and CDR2 YSYEKL. The CDR3 has 12 amino acids. With 4 bases removed from V and 8 bases from J, the gap between germline ends came to 6 bases. The CDR3 loop reads CASSRGDSPLHF. In nucleotides, the CDR3 is TGCGCCAGCAGCCGGGGAGATTCACCCCTCCACTTT.

This chain joins TRBV7-2 and TRBJ2-5; D is unresolved. CDR1 and CDR2 from the germline V gene are SGHTA and FQGNSA. Trimming left V 2 bases short and J 7 bases short, with 11 bases between. This CDR3 has 13 residues. In DNA form, the CDR3 reads TGTGCCAGCAGCTTATCAGTTGCAGGGACCCAGTACTTC. Its protein is CASSLSVAGTQYF. Full variable domain (remainder filled in from reference TRBV7-2 and TRBJ2-5): GAGVSQSPSNKVTEKGKDVELRCDPISGHTALYWYRQSLGQGLEFLIYFQGNSAPDKSGLPSDRFSAERTGGSVSTLTIQRTQQEDSAVYLCASSLSVAGTQYFGPGTRLLVL.

The genes are TRBV27 and TRBJ1-1; TRBD1 might be the D (6 bases). CDR1 is MNHEY, CDR2 SMNVEV, per germline (reference sequence). Trimming removed 2 bases from V and 3 bases from J, with 7 bases in between. The CDR3 contains 13 residues. The CDR3 sequence: CASSLPGDTEAFF. The CDR3 DNA reads as TGTGCCAGCAGTTTACCAGGGGACACTGAAGCTTTCTTT.

The V call is TRBV27, the J call TRBJ1-1, with 8 bases that match TRBD1. J was trimmed by 6 bases and V by 7 bases; bases with no gene match: 7. The length of the CDR3 is 13 residues. From germline, CDR1 is MNHEY and CDR2 SMNVEV (reference sequence). CDR3 bases: TGTGCCAGCATTATGGACAGGGAGGCTGAAGCTTTCTTT. Protein: CASIMDREAEAFF.